The clone carrying this T cell receptor (beta chain) was detected many times. Germline loops: CDR1 SQVTM, CDR2 ANQGSEA. V shed 7 bases and J 2 bases; nucleotides not matched to a gene: 5. CDR3 length: 12 amino acids. TCR beta CDR3 regions were amplified from RNA transcripts. First-round RT-PCR relied on HTBI primers, and a second-round multiplex PCR came next. Each CDR3 protein is one row after TCRdb ran MiXCR on the multiplex PCR reads. The table includes about 590,000 distinct CDR3 sequences, about 35% detected once. This sample is part of a study of Graves' ophthalmopathy and Graves' hyperthyroidism.

The specimen sequenced was peripheral blood or thyroid tissue (not recorded which). The V and J genes are TRBV29-1 and TRBJ2-7; 7 nucleotides align to TRBD1. The sequence was collected from an adult man with Graves' hyperthyroidism. This CDR3 reads CSALTGPYEQYF. Here the CDR3 DNA reads TGCAGCGCTCTGACAGGGCCCTACGAGCAGTACTTC.